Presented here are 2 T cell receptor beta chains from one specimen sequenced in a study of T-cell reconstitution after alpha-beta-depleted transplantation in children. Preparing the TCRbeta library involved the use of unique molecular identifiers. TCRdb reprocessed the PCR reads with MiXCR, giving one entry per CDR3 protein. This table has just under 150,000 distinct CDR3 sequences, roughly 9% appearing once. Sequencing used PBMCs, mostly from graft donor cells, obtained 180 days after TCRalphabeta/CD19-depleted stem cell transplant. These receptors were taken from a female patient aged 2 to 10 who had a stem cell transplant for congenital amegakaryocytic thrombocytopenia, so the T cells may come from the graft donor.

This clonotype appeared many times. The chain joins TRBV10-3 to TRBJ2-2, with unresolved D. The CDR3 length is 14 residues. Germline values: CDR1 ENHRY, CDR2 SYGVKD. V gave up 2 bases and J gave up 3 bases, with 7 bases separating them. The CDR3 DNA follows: TGTGCCATCAGTGAGGGCCCCTACACCGGGGAGCTGTTTTTT. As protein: CAISEGPYTGELFF.

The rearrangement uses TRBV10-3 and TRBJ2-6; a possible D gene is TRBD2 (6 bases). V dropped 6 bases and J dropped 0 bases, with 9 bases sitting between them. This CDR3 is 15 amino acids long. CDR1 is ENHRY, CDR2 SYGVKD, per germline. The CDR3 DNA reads TGTGCCATCAGCCAGCGGGTCTCTGGGGCCAACGTCCTGACTTTC. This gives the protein CAISQRVSGANVLTF.